The 18 T cell receptor beta chains reported below all come from one sample, sequenced in a study of blood T cell repertoires in COVID-19. TCRdb keeps only in-frame clones here, not all; method: immunoSEQ multiplex PCR. Here the sample spans over 100,000 clones, 84% being singletons. Sequenced input: peripheral blood. These receptors were obtained from a woman aged 45 to 65 with acute or convalescent COVID-19.

The V gene is TRBV20-1, the J gene TRBJ1-5; D is perhaps TRBD1 (5 bases). The germline gives CDR1 DFQATT, CDR2 SNEGSKA (reference sequence). Trimming took 3 bases from V and 0 from J, leaving 21 bases between them. This CDR3 contains 18 residues. CDR3 protein: CSASGQGRSSYSNQPQHF. The CDR3 region has the DNA TGCAGTGCTAGTGGCCAGGGCAGAAGCTCCTATAGCAATCAGCCCCAGCATTTT.

The J gene is TRBJ2-2, the V gene TRBV2; D is undetermined. Per germline, CDR1 SNHLY and CDR2 FYNNEI. The V gene lost 3 bases and the J gene lost 1 base, with 9 bases spanning the gap. This CDR3 has 15 residues. In nucleotides, the CDR3 is TGTGCCAGCAGTGACAGGCAGATGAACACCGGGGAGCTGTTTTTT. It specifies CASSDRQMNTGELFF.

V usage is TRBV6-5 and J usage is TRBJ1-1, with a possible D match to TRBD1 (5 bases). The CDR3 runs to 12 residues. CDR1 is MNHEY and CDR2 is SVGAGI in the germline V gene. Trimming cost V 4 bases and J 10 bases, with 13 bases left between them. The CDR3 protein is CASSSTGLRAFF. The CDR3 coding sequence is TGTGCCAGCAGTTCGACGGGACTTAGAGCTTTCTTT.

The chain joins TRBV29-1 to TRBJ1-2; 7 bases are shared with TRBD1. Germline loops: CDR1 SQVTM, CDR2 ANQGSEA. Trimming took 3 bases from V and 8 from J; bases not matched to a gene: 9. This CDR3 has 13 residues. Here the CDR3 DNA reads TGCAGCGTTGAGGTAGACAGGGTAGGCGGCTACACCTTC. Its translation: CSVEVDRVGGYTF.

V gene TRBV6-1 combines with J gene TRBJ2-3; 9 bases map to TRBD1. Trimming at V came to 2 bases and at J to 0 bases, leaving 3 bases not matched to a gene. The CDR3 spans 16 residues. Germline CDR1 MNHNS, CDR2 SASEGT. The CDR3 DNA is TGTGCCAGCAGTGAAATACAGGGGGCAAGCACAGATACGCAGTATTTT. Residues: CASSEIQGASTDTQYF.

The V call is TRBV19, the J call TRBJ2-7; 12 positions agree with TRBD2. From germline, CDR1 is LNHDA and CDR2 SQIVND (reference sequence). The CDR3 is 14 residues long. After removal of 6 bases from V and 4 bases from J, the junction contained 4 bases not matched to a gene. The CDR3 DNA reads as TGTGCCAGTAGGCCGACTAGCGGGGGATACGAGCAGTACTTC. This sequence encodes CASRPTSGGYEQYF.

V and J are TRBV12-3 or TRBV12-4 and TRBJ1-3; D remains ambiguous. V lost 5 bases, J lost 4 bases, and 9 bases lay in between. This CDR3 comprises 13 residues. This CDR3 is CASSRTRGNTIYF. The CDR3, as DNA: TGTGCCAGCAGTCGAACTCGGGGAAACACCATATATTTT.

This chain links TRBV12-5 with TRBJ1-5, with D possibly matching TRBD1 (5 bases). The CDR3 consists of 14 residues. V was cut by 7 bases and J by 5 bases, with 15 bases left in between. The germline V gene has CDR1 LGHNT and CDR2 FRNRAP. Here the CDR3 DNA reads TGTGCTAGTGCCCTAGGGGAAGGCGATCAGCCCCAGCATTTT. It codes for CASALGEGDQPQHF.

The chain carries TRBV5-1 and TRBJ1-5; D unclear. V was cut by 4 bases and J by 3 bases, with 8 bases left in between. The CDR3 is 13 residues long. Germline CDR1 is SGHRS and CDR2 is YFSETQ. The CDR3 coding sequence is TGCGCCAGCAGCCCCCTATCCAATCAGCCCCAGCATTTT. Translation: CASSPLSNQPQHF.

This clone was detected only a few times. The chain carries TRBV19 and TRBJ1-1; possible D gene TRBD1, 6 bases. V lost 9 bases, J lost 4 bases, and 12 bases lay in between. CDR1 is LNHDA and CDR2 is SQIVND in the germline V gene (reference sequence). The CDR3 length is 12 residues. The CDR3 protein is CASADRITEAFF. CDR3 coding DNA: TGTGCCAGCGCCGACAGGATCACTGAAGCTTTCTTT.

The chain links TRBV28 to TRBJ1-1, with a tentative D call TRBD1 (6 bases). V lost 3 bases and J 2 bases, leaving 7 bases between the germline ends. This CDR3 spans 13 amino acids. Germline V lookup: CDR1 MDHEN, CDR2 SYDVKM. Here the CDR3 DNA reads TGTGCCAGCAGTTTGGGGGCCAACACTGAAGCTTTCTTT. Translated: CASSLGANTEAFF.

This clone was observed a single time. The V and J genes are TRBV18 and TRBJ1-1, with TRBD1 matching 9 bases. This CDR3 is 15 amino acids long. Germline CDR1 KGHSH, CDR2 LQKENI. V shed 3 bases and J 0 bases; nucleotides not matched to a gene: 2. The CDR3, as DNA: TGTGCCAGCTCACCGGGACAGGGAATGAACACTGAAGCTTTCTTT. Amino acids: CASSPGQGMNTEAFF. The full variable domain, in which reference TRBV18 and TRBJ1-1 provide the parts outside the CDR3, is NAGVMQNPRHLVRRRGQEARLRCSPMKGHSHVYWYRQLPEEGLKFMVYLQKENIIDESGMPKERFSAEFPKEGPSILRIQQVVRGDSAAYFCASSPGQGMNTEAFFGQGTRLTVV.

This clone was detected once. The junction differs from germline at one of its ends, possibly a read error. The V and J genes are TRBV6-2 or TRBV6-3 and TRBJ2-1; 16 positions match TRBD2. This CDR3 contains 15 residues. CDR1 is MNHEY, CDR2 SVGEGT, per germline. CDR3 protein: CASSYRGLAGGSPVF. The CDR3 bases are TGTGCCAGCAGTTACCGGGGACTAGCGGGGGGGTCTCCCGTCTTC.

The chain recombines TRBV7-9 with TRBJ1-4, with a tentative D call TRBD1 (5 bases). The CDR3 extends over 14 amino acids. The V end lost 5 bases, the J end lost 6 bases, and 13 bases lay between the germline ends. Germline V gives CDR1 SEHNR, CDR2 FQNEAQ (reference sequence). The CDR3 reads CASSQLGGDEKLFF. The DNA of the CDR3 is TGTGCCAGCAGCCAACTAGGAGGGGATGAAAAACTGTTTTTT.

The genes are TRBV19 and TRBJ1-5; 7 bases fit TRBD1. The V gene's germline CDR1 is LNHDA and CDR2 SQIVND (reference sequence). This CDR3 contains 13 residues. With V trimmed by 10 bases and J by 3 bases, 6 bases remained unmatched. For the CDR3, the DNA is TGTGCCACCAACAGGGGAAACAATCAGCCCCAGCATTTT. It codes for CATNRGNNQPQHF. Supplemented by reference TRBV19 and TRBJ1-5, the full variable domain reads DGGITQSPKYLFRKEGQNVTLSCEQNLNHDAMYWYRQDPGQGLRLIYYSQIVNDFQKGDIAEGYSVSREKKESFPLTVTSAQKNPTAFYLCATNRGNNQPQHFGDGTRLSIL.

The chain carries TRBV14 and TRBJ2-7; TRBD1 aligns across 10 bases. The CDR3 loop spans 16 amino acids. The V gene's germline CDR1 is SGHDN and CDR2 FVKESK. J was trimmed by 0 bases and V by 2 bases; bases with no gene match: 4. The CDR3 loop reads CASSQLGTGDSYEQYF. DNA for the CDR3: TGTGCCAGCAGCCAACTCGGGACAGGGGACTCCTACGAGCAGTACTTC.

In nucleotides, the CDR3 is TGTGCCAGCAGTGGGGACAGGGAGGGCTATGGCTACACCTTC. Translating it yields CASSGDREGYGYTF. The chain employs TRBV2 and TRBJ1-2, with TRBD1 identical over 9 bases. V lost 4 bases and J lost 4; bases outside the gene matches: 4. The CDR3 runs to 14 residues. CDR1 is SNHLY and CDR2 is FYNNEI in the germline V gene.

The chain is built from TRBV5-4 and TRBJ2-7, with D uncertain. Germline V gene data show CDR1 as SGHNT and CDR2 as YYREEE (reference sequence). The CDR3 has 13 residues. Trimming shortened V by 4 bases and J by 2 bases, and 10 bases separated the two germline ends. This CDR3 is CASSRTDTYEQYF. CDR3 bases: TGTGCCAGCAGCCGAACTGACACCTACGAGCAGTACTTC.